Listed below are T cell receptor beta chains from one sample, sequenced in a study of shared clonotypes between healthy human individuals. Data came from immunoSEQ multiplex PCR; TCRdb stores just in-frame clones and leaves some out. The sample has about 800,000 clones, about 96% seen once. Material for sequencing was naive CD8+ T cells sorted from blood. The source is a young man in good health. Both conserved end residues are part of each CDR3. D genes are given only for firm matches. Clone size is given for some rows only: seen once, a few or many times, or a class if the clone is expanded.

TGTGCCAGCAGTTTAGACTACGAGCAGTTCTTC,CASSLDYEQFF,-,TRBJ2-1,-,TRBV6-7
TGTGCCAGCAGCTTACTCATAAAGCAACAAAGTCGGGCCAACGTCCTGACTTTC,CASSLLIKQQSRANVLTF,-,TRBJ2-6,-,TRBV11-2
TGCAGCGTTGAAGATTTTTCGACAGGGAGCTACGAGCAGTACTTC,CSVEDFSTGSYEQYF,-,TRBJ2-7,TRBD1,TRBV29-1
TGTGCCAGCAGCTCCCCGGGAGGCTGGGTTGGTGAGCAGTTCTTC,CASSSPGGWVGEQFF,-,TRBJ2-1,TRBD2,TRBV7-9
TGCAGCGTTGAAGGCCCGGAAGAGACCCAGTACTTC,CSVEGPEETQYF,-,TRBJ2-5,-,TRBV29-1
TGTGCCAGCAGTTTACAGACTAGCGGGAGAACCTACGAGCAGTACTTC,CASSLQTSGRTYEQYF,-,TRBJ2-7,TRBD2,TRBV27
TGTGCCAGCAGCTTGGGACAAGCGAGCTCCTACGAGCAGTACTTC,CASSLGQASSYEQYF,-,TRBJ2-7,-,TRBV11-2
TGTGCCAGCAGTTACGCGGTAGCGGGAGCAGATACGCAGTATTTT,CASSYAVAGADTQYF,-,TRBJ2-3,TRBD2,TRBV6-5
TGTGCCAGCAGCCCAGGAGAGGGCGAGCAGTACTTC,CASSPGEGEQYF,-,TRBJ2-7,-,TRBV9
TGTGCCAGCAGCTTATATCGGGAGACCCCTGAGGATGAGCAGTTCTTC,CASSLYRETPEDEQFF,-,TRBJ2-1,-,TRBV13
TGTGCCAGCAGTGAAGCCGCTGGCTCCTACGAGCAGTACTTC,CASSEAAGSYEQYF,-,TRBJ2-7,-,TRBV6-1
TGTGCCAGCAGCTTACTTCCCCGGGTGGATACGCAGTATTTT,CASSLLPRVDTQYF,-,TRBJ2-3,-,TRBV7-2
TGTGCCAGCAGCTTACTGGGGACGGTGTCCGAGCAGTACTTC,CASSLLGTVSEQYF,-,TRBJ2-7,-,TRBV7-8
TGTGCCAGCACCACAAGGGGGGTACACGAGCAGTACTTC,CASTTRGVHEQYF,once,TRBJ2-7,-,TRBV28
TGTGCCAGCAGCTCCCCGGACAGGAGGTATGGCTACACCTTC,CASSSPDRRYGYTF,-,TRBJ1-2,TRBD1,TRBV28
TGTGCCAGCAGTTTATTGGACGAAGGCAATGAGCAGTTCTTC,CASSLLDEGNEQFF,-,TRBJ2-1,-,TRBV27
TGTGCCAGCAGTTGCGGGAGGGAAGGCAATCAGCCCCAGCATTTT,CASSCGREGNQPQHF,-,TRBJ1-5,-,TRBV6-7
TGTGCCAGCTCCCTGATTCCTTCGGGGGGGAATGAGCAGTTCTTC,CASSLIPSGGNEQFF,-,TRBJ2-1,TRBD2,TRBV9
TGTGCCAGCAGTGAATCTTCGGCCTGGGGGGATACGCAGTATTTT,CASSESSAWGDTQYF,-,TRBJ2-3,-,TRBV2
TGTGCCAGCAGCCCTCGGACTAGCGACATACTGAGGGGGAGGTCGGAGCAGTTCTTC,CASSPRTSDILRGRSEQFF,-,TRBJ2-1,TRBD2,TRBV9
TGTGCCAGCAGCTTATCCCCTTCCTACGAGCAGTACTTC,CASSLSPSYEQYF,-,TRBJ2-7,-,TRBV7-7
TGTGCCAGCAGCATCACCCACTACGAGCAGTACTTC,CASSITHYEQYF,-,TRBJ2-7,-,TRBV14
TGTGCCAGCAGCGTCGGCCAGGGGCTTGCGGAGCAGTACTTC,CASSVGQGLAEQYF,-,TRBJ2-7,-,TRBV9